A single sample gave rise to the 20 T cell receptor beta chains below, sequenced in a study of T cells expressing NK-cell markers. TCRdb reprocessed the 5' RACE reads and stores each CDR3 protein as one record, lacking DNA. Recorded for this sample: 250,000 or so distinct CDR3 sequences. Sequences were obtained from blood T cells: a sorted CD56 or NKG2C T cell subset, CD4+ or CD8+ T cells, or bulk PBMC T cells (not recorded which). All receptors derive from a woman aged 18 to 69 in good health.

The chain links TRBV19 to TRBJ2-3. The length of the CDR3 is 15 residues. From germline, CDR1 is LNHDA and CDR2 SQIVND (reference sequence). The CDR3 is CASNHRAQRGDTQYF. Complete variable domain (other parts from reference TRBV19 and TRBJ2-3): DGGITQSPKYLFRKEGQNVTLSCEQNLNHDAMYWYRQDPGQGLRLIYYSQIVNDFQKGDIAEGYSVSREKKESFPLTVTSAQKNPTAFYLCASNHRAQRGDTQYFGPGTRLTVL.

This rearrangement joins TRBV15 to TRBJ1-1; the D call from TCRdb, TRBD1, cannot be confirmed without DNA. The CDR3 loop spans 15 amino acids. Germline CDR1 is LNHNV and CDR2 is YYDKDF (reference sequence). The CDR3 is CATSRVRQGSTEAFF.

This chain joins TRBV7-8 and TRBJ1-2; without DNA, the TCRdb call of TRBD1 cannot be checked. From germline, CDR1 is SGHVS and CDR2 FQNEAQ. The CDR3 is made up of 14 amino acids. CDR3 loop: CASSFRDKNYGYTF. The full variable domain, completed using reference TRBV7-8 and TRBJ1-2, is GAGVSQSPRYKVAKRGQDVALRCDPISGHVSLFWYQQALGQGPEFLTYFQNEAQLDKSGLPSDRFFAERPEGSVSTLKIQRTQQEDSAVYLCASSFRDKNYGYTFGSGTRLTVV.

The chain recombines TRBV20-1 with TRBJ2-1; TCRdb lists TRBD1, though no DNA is available to test this call. This CDR3 is built from 13 residues. Germline values: CDR1 DFQATT, CDR2 SNEGSKA (reference sequence). CDR3 protein: CSARFGTSDEQFF.

The rearrangement uses TRBV7-2 and TRBJ2-1; TCRdb gives TRBD2 as the D gene, but with no DNA this cannot be confirmed. This CDR3 is 17 amino acids long. Germline-derived CDR1 and CDR2 are SGHTA and FQGNSA. The CDR3 here is CASSFDRLAGDYNEQFF. Supplemented by reference TRBV7-2 and TRBJ2-1, the full variable domain reads GAGVSQSPSNKVTEKGKDVELRCDPISGHTALYWYRQSLGQGLEFLIYFQGNSAPDKSGLPSDRFSAERTGGSVSTLTIQRTQQEDSAVYLCASSFDRLAGDYNEQFFGPGTRLTVL.

The genes are TRBV2 and TRBJ2-2; TCRdb's D call, TRBD2, is unchecked because there is no DNA. This CDR3 contains 14 residues. In germline, CDR1 is SNHLY, CDR2 FYNNEI. The chain's CDR3 is CASIRAANTGELFF.

The rearrangement joins TRBV7-3 to TRBJ2-3; checking the TCRdb D call of TRBD1 is not possible without DNA. CDR1 SGHTA and CDR2 FQGTGA come from the germline V gene. This CDR3 spans 15 amino acids. The CDR3: CASSLSGDTTDTQYF.

The chain combines TRBV7-3 with TRBJ2-1; TCRdb's assignment of TRBD2 cannot be checked, as there is no DNA. The CDR3 is 16 amino acids. Germline-derived CDR1 and CDR2 are SGHTA and FQGTGA. CDR3 loop: CASSLELASAYNEQFF.

The V gene is TRBV11-2, the J gene TRBJ2-1; lacking DNA, the TRBD2 call made by TCRdb goes unchecked. The CDR3 totals 16 residues. Germline V gene data show CDR1 as SGHAT and CDR2 as FQNNGV. The CDR3 spells CASRELAGGSYNEQFF.

This chain joins TRBV20-1 and TRBJ2-1; absent DNA, TCRdb's TRBD1 call cannot be checked. Germline CDR1 is DFQATT and CDR2 is SNEGSKA (reference sequence). CDR3 length: 15 residues. The CDR3 sequence is CSARDWTGSYNEQFF.

CDR3 region: CASSRTELNTEAFF. V usage is TRBV7-8 and J usage is TRBJ1-1; absent DNA, TCRdb's TRBD1 call cannot be checked. The CDR3 covers 14 residues. CDR1 and CDR2 from the germline V gene are SGHVS and FQNEAQ.

This chain joins TRBV20-1 and TRBJ2-3; with no DNA, the TCRdb D assignment of TRBD1 cannot be verified. The length of the CDR3 is 18 residues. CDR1 and CDR2 from the germline V gene are DFQATT and SNEGSKA (reference sequence). CDR3 protein: CSASDRGTGGASTDTQYF.

CDR3 protein: CASSSRWGGWGTDTQYF. V gene TRBV7-2 combines with J gene TRBJ2-3; TCRdb reports TRBD1, a call that lacks DNA to check it against. CDR3 length: 17 residues. The V gene's germline CDR1 is SGHTA and CDR2 FQGNSA.

V usage is TRBV5-1 and J usage is TRBJ1-1; as DNA is missing, the TRBD1 call by TCRdb cannot be tested. The germline gives CDR1 SGHRS, CDR2 YFSETQ. The CDR3 covers 15 residues. This CDR3 is CASSLNQQGPLEAFF.

V is TRBV7-2 and J is TRBJ2-7. CDR1 is SGHTA, CDR2 FQGNSA, per germline. CDR3 length: 14 residues. This CDR3 is CASSLEYGIYEQYF.

The chain carries TRBV5-5 and TRBJ2-2; the TCRdb call, TRBD1, lacks DNA for checking. This CDR3 comprises 17 residues. Per germline, CDR1 SGHKS and CDR2 YYEKEE (reference sequence). The CDR3 reads CASSLRRTLGAAGELFF.

The genes are TRBV7-2 and TRBJ1-1. Germline lookup yields CDR1 SGHTA and CDR2 FQGNSA. The CDR3 covers 13 residues. The CDR3 is CASSLREVAEAFF.

The chain combines TRBV29-1 with TRBJ2-3; TCRdb calls TRBD1, which cannot be checked without DNA. The CDR3 runs to 13 residues. Germline V gene sequence: CDR1 SQVTM, CDR2 ANQGSEA. The CDR3: CSVDRGRSDTQYF.

The chain recombines TRBV4-3 with TRBJ2-3. Germline V gene lookup returns CDR1 LGHNA and CDR2 YSLEER. This CDR3 is 14 amino acids long. CDR3 region: CASSQVASTDTQYF.

CDR3 sequence: CASRPQGAPYNEQFF. The chain couples TRBV5-4 to TRBJ2-1; without DNA, the TCRdb call of TRBD1 cannot be checked. The CDR3 sequence is 15 residues long. Germline CDR1 reads SGHNT; CDR2 reads YYREEE (reference sequence). Combining the CDR3 with reference TRBV5-4 and TRBJ2-1 gives the whole variable domain ETGVTQSPTHLIKTRGQQVTLRCSSQSGHNTVSWYQQALGQGPQFIFQYYREEENGRGNFPPRFSGLQFPNYSSELNVNALELDDSALYLCASRPQGAPYNEQFFGPGTRLTVL.